This TCR beta chain was sequenced in a study of T-cell memory formation after mild COVID-19. General study results and limits: Clones that contracted from day 15 to 85 had balanced CD4/CD8; later expanders were CD4+ biased. Nothing showed for sure that second-wave clones peaking on day 37 were SARS-CoV-2 specific.

MiXCR was run by TCRdb on the 5' RACE reads, yielding one entry per CDR3 protein. The sample carries over 500,000 distinct CDR3 sequences, roughly a sixth recorded once. J gave up 5 bases and V 7 bases, and 4 bases lay outside the gene matches. The CDR3 spans 14 residues. Germline V gene lookup returns CDR1 MNHEY and CDR2 SVGAGI. A remark on this clonotype: The antigen remains undetermined.

This TCR was sampled from an adult woman who had mild COVID-19 (a few samples of this study predate the infection). Cell type and time point are not known. Material: PBMCs or a T cell subset sorted from them (not recorded which). V gene TRBV6-5 combines with J gene TRBJ2-2; 10 bases align to TRBD1. DNA for the CDR3: TGTGCCAGCACTGACAGGGGGCGAACCGGGGAGCTGTTTTTT. Amino acids: CASTDRGRTGELFF.